The 23 T cell receptor beta chains below all came from one sample that was sequenced in a study of blood T cells in healthy people across ages. Alongside a J-beta primer mix, a sample-barcoded 5' primer served in a second PCR lasting about 7 to 12 cycles. TCRdb called the 5' RACE reads again in MiXCR, with one record for every CDR3 protein. The sample gives around 1.5 million distinct CDR3 sequences, approximately 40% of which show up once; 7.9% is in the top ten. What was sequenced was blood. Every receptor here comes from a woman under 30 in good health.

The chain couples TRBV7-9 to TRBJ2-7, with 8 positions matching TRBD2. J lost 5 bases, V lost 1 base, and 7 bases had no gene match. From germline, CDR1 is SEHNR and CDR2 FQNEAQ (reference sequence). The CDR3 spans 15 residues. CDR3 loop: CASSLEVAGMDEQYF. CDR3 in DNA: TGTGCCAGCAGCTTAGAAGTAGCGGGAATGGACGAGCAGTACTTC.

As concerns this clonotype: A much larger clone is a single base away; this may be a read error. This chain links TRBV10-1 with TRBJ2-3, with 12 bases fitting TRBD2. This CDR3 comprises 13 residues. Germline assignment: CDR1 WNHNN and CDR2 SYGVQD (reference sequence). V was pared by 8 bases and J by 5 bases, with 2 bases of the junction left unmatched. The CDR3 DNA is TGCGCCAGCGCGGGACTAGCGGGAGATACGCAGTATTTT. This translates into CASAGLAGDTQYF.

This clonotype was seen only a few times. V and J are TRBV7-2 and TRBJ1-4, with TRBD1 matching 8 bases. V was pared by 1 base and J by 10 bases, with 8 bases of the junction left unmatched. The length of the CDR3 is 15 residues. CDR1 SGHTA and CDR2 FQGNSA come from the germline V gene. CDR3: CASSLGVQGGGKLFF. The CDR3 nucleotides are TGTGCCAGCAGCTTAGGAGTACAGGGGGGTGGAAAACTGTTTTTT.

The chain employs TRBV5-1 and TRBJ2-5, with a possible D match to TRBD1 (6 bases). CDR1 and CDR2 from the germline V gene are SGHRS and YFSETQ. This CDR3 has 14 amino acids. V lost 3 bases and J 2 bases, leaving 11 bases between the germline ends. This chain's CDR3 is CASSSGTYQETQYF. Written as DNA, the CDR3 is TGCGCCAGCAGCTCCGGGACATATCAAGAGACCCAGTACTTC.

This chain connects TRBV12-3 or TRBV12-4 to TRBJ2-7, with 8 bases lining up with TRBD2. Trimming cost V 3 bases and J 5 bases; bases outside gene matches: 12. This CDR3 has 16 residues. The DNA for the CDR3 is TGTGCCAGCAGTTTTCGCTCTGGCGGGGGGACCCACGAGCAGTACTTC. The encoded protein is CASSFRSGGGTHEQYF.

The genes are TRBV20-1 and TRBJ2-1; 7 nucleotides align to TRBD2. There are 14 residues in the CDR3. With 5 bases clipped from V and 3 bases from J, the junction kept 7 bases outside the gene matches. Per germline, CDR1 DFQATT and CDR2 SNEGSKA (reference sequence). In DNA form, the CDR3 reads TGCAGTGCTCATAGCGGGTCCGGCTACAATGAGCAGTTCTTC. Translating it yields CSAHSGSGYNEQFF.

This chain joins TRBV6-6 and TRBJ2-5; D gene ambiguous. CDR1 is MNHNY and CDR2 is SVGAGI in the germline V gene (reference sequence). The CDR3 totals 13 residues. The germline V and J ends were trimmed by 2 bases and 3 bases, with 7 bases remaining between them. CDR3 bases: TGTGCCAGCAGTTACATACCAGAAGAGACCCAGTACTTC. Protein product: CASSYIPEETQYF.

The chain uses TRBV25-1 and TRBJ2-2; TRBD1 might be the D (5 bases). This CDR3 contains 14 residues. Trimming cost V 4 bases and J 4 bases, with 10 bases left between them. CDR1 and CDR2 from the germline V gene are MGHDK and SYGVNS. The CDR3 sequence: CASSGMGPTGELFF. Here the CDR3 DNA reads TGTGCCAGCAGTGGCATGGGGCCCACCGGGGAGCTGTTTTTT. Filled out from reference TRBV25-1 and TRBJ2-2, the complete variable domain reads EADIYQTPRYLVIGTGKKITLECSQTMGHDKMYWYQQDPGMELHLIHYSYGVNSTEKGDLSSESTVSRIRTEHFPLTLESARPSHTSQYLCASSGMGPTGELFFGEGSRLTVL.

This clonotype was recorded only once. The CDR3 does not end in the conserved phenylalanine or tryptophan, so this is likely a read error. In DNA form, the CDR3 reads TGTGCCAGCTCACCACCGGCGGGAGTGGGGGAGACCCAGTACTCC. Its protein is CASSPPAGVGETQYS. The V call is TRBV18, the J call TRBJ2-5, with 7 bases fitting TRBD2. CDR1 and CDR2 from the germline V gene are KGHSH and LQKENI. CDR3 size: 15 residues. The ends lost 0 bases at V and 5 bases at J; junction bases unmatched: 6.

The chain carries TRBV10-3 and TRBJ1-1; the D gene is possibly TRBD1 (5 bases). The CDR3 spans 15 residues. In germline, CDR1 is ENHRY, CDR2 SYGVKD. Between the trimmed V and J ends, which lost 6 bases and 11 bases, there was a span of 25 bases. In DNA, the CDR3 is TGTGCCATCAGCGATCCCCTCGGGGCAGTTTTCGGGGCTTTCTTT. It codes for CAISDPLGAVFGAFF.

The chain has TRBV28 and TRBJ1-5; TRBD1 matches at 7 bases. The CDR3 has 14 residues. V lost 3 bases to trimming and J lost 4 bases; unmatched junction nucleotides: 3. Germline-derived CDR1 and CDR2 are MDHEN and SYDVKM. This chain's CDR3 is CASSLQGVNQPQHF. The CDR3 DNA sequence: TGTGCCAGCAGTTTGCAGGGGGTTAATCAGCCCCAGCATTTT.

The chain joins TRBV6-5 to TRBJ2-4, with D possibly TRBD1 on 6 matching bases. The DNA end is more similar to TRBJ2-7, so the J call may be wrong. CDR1 and CDR2 from the germline V gene are MNHEY and SVGAGI. The CDR3 is 14 residues long. The CDR3 here is CASSYVRGRDEQYF. CDR3 nucleotide sequence: TGTGCCAGCAGTTACGTCAGGGGAAGGGACGAGCAGTACTTC.

The chain links TRBV2 to TRBJ2-5; TRBD1 matches at 10 bases. Per the germline V gene, CDR1 is SNHLY and CDR2 is FYNNEI. The CDR3 is 15 residues long. Trimming at V came to 2 bases and at J to 5 bases, leaving 5 bases not matched to a gene. The CDR3 nucleotides are TGTGCCAGCAGTGAATGGGGACAGGGGAGGGAGACCCAGTACTTC. Protein product: CASSEWGQGRETQYF.

The genes are TRBV20-1 and TRBJ1-4; 9 bases are shared with TRBD1. CDR3 length equals 15 residues. CDR1 DFQATT and CDR2 SNEGSKA come from the germline V gene (reference sequence). V gave up 3 bases and J gave up 8 bases; unmatched junction bases: 10. The CDR3 coding sequence is TGCAGTGCTAGGGACCAGGGACAGGGAGGGGAAAAACTGTTTTTT. This codes for CSARDQGQGGEKLFF.

This clonotype appeared a few times. The chain joins TRBV20-1 to TRBJ2-5; D might be TRBD1 (5 bases). The DNA end favors TRBJ2-7, so the J call may be wrong. CDR1 is DFQATT and CDR2 is SNEGSKA in the germline V gene (reference sequence). The CDR3 extends over 13 amino acids. The DNA of the CDR3 is TGCAGTGCTAGAGATCTCAGGGCCACCGAGCAGTACTTC. Amino acids: CSARDLRATEQYF.

This clonotype was picked up a small number of times. The chain has TRBV30 and TRBJ1-2, with D unclear. CDR1 and CDR2 (germline): GTSNPN, SVGIG (reference sequence). V was cut by 1 base and J by 8 bases, with 5 bases left in between. The CDR3 loop spans 10 amino acids. Here the CDR3 DNA reads TGTGCCTGGAGTGAAGGAGGCTACACCTTC. It translates to CAWSEGGYTF.

This chain uses TRBV6-5 with TRBJ2-4, with D possibly matching TRBD2 (5 bases). Near its end, the DNA agrees better with TRBJ2-7, so the J call may be wrong. The V gene's germline CDR1 is MNHEY and CDR2 SVGAGI. The CDR3 covers 13 residues. CDR3 amino acids: CASSNGVAYEQYF. DNA of the CDR3: TGTGCCAGCAGTAACGGGGTGGCCTACGAGCAGTACTTC.

This clonotype has more than one count but fewer than ten. This chain uses TRBV7-9 with TRBJ2-3; no reliable D call. V shed 4 bases and J shed 14 bases, with 16 bases lying between them. Germline V lookup: CDR1 SEHNR, CDR2 FQNEAQ (reference sequence). The length of the CDR3 is 12 residues. The CDR3 is CASSSGASHAYF. The CDR3 DNA follows: TGTGCCAGCAGCTCGGGTGCGAGCCATGCGTATTTT. Using reference TRBV7-9 and TRBJ2-3 for the parts outside the CDR3, the full variable domain is DTGVSQNPRHKITKRGQNVTFRCDPISEHNRLYWYRQTLGQGPEFLTYFQNEAQLEKSRLLSDRFSAERPKGSFSTLEIQRTEQGDSAMYLCASSSGASHAYFGPGTRLTVL.

V is TRBV20-1 and J is TRBJ1-6; D is perhaps TRBD1 (5 bases). V shed 4 bases and J shed 6 bases, with 10 bases lying between them. In germline, CDR1 is DFQATT, CDR2 SNEGSKA (reference sequence). The CDR3 extends over 13 amino acids. The DNA of the CDR3 is TGCAGTGCTACCCCAGGGAGTAATTCACCCCTCCACTTT. This gives the protein CSATPGSNSPLHF.

This clonotype was observed a handful of times. The DNA of the CDR3 is TGTGCCAGCGCTAAGTCAGGGATTAGCACAGATACGCAGTATTTT. Its protein product is CASAKSGISTDTQYF. This chain joins TRBV28 and TRBJ2-3; possible D gene TRBD1, 5 bases. Trimming took 8 bases from V and 0 from J, leaving 15 bases between them. The CDR3 has 15 residues. Germline CDR1 reads MDHEN; CDR2 reads SYDVKM.

This sequence joins TRBV28 and TRBJ2-3; 7 bases fit TRBD1. Germline-derived CDR1 and CDR2 are MDHEN and SYDVKM. The CDR3 consists of 15 residues. Unmatched junction bases numbered 8, after V lost 4 bases and J lost 4 bases. CDR3 sequence reads: CASSSYRGGPDTQYF. The DNA for the CDR3 is TGTGCCAGCAGTTCCTATCGAGGGGGCCCAGATACGCAGTATTTT.

V is TRBV6-6 and J is TRBJ1-5; D uncertain. The length of the CDR3 is 15 residues. V was cut by 5 bases and J by 4 bases, with 15 bases left in between. The germline V gene has CDR1 MNHNY and CDR2 SVGAGI (reference sequence). CDR3 DNA sequence: TGTGCCAGCAGTCTTAGTCCCGGTGCTAATCAGCCCCAGCATTTT. Translation gives CASSLSPGANQPQHF.

The chain uses TRBV12-3 or TRBV12-4 and TRBJ2-7; the D is unclear. The CDR3 has 15 amino acids. Trimming removed 4 bases from V and 3 bases from J, with 16 bases in between. The CDR3 loop is CASSSRRITFYEQYF. CDR3 coding DNA: TGTGCCAGCAGTTCTAGACGGATTACCTTCTACGAGCAGTACTTC.